These 29 T cell receptor beta chains share one sample of origin, sequenced in a study of identical twins. MiXCR, run by TCRdb on the 5' RACE reads, gives a single entry per CDR3 protein. The sample consists of 700,000 or so distinct CDR3 sequences, roughly 20% of them appearing once. This sample was also put to use in a study of T cells expressing NK-cell markers.

The sample consisted of PBMCs. The receptors derive from a woman younger than 30 in good health.

This clonotype appeared many times. V usage is TRBV2 and J usage is TRBJ2-3, with D unresolved. The CDR3 is 13 amino acids. V lost 3 bases to trimming and J lost 0 bases, with 4 bases between them. Germline CDR1 SNHLY, CDR2 FYNNEI. The CDR3: CASSERSTDTQYF. The CDR3 bases are TGTGCCAGCAGTGAGCGGAGCACAGATACGCAGTATTTT.

As DNA, the CDR3 is TGTGCCAGCAGTGGGGCAGGGGCAGGCTACACCTTC. Translation gives CASSGAGAGYTF. The chain joins TRBV6-5 to TRBJ1-2; tentative D call: TRBD1 (6 bases). Trimming took 5 bases from V and 8 from J, leaving 12 bases between them. CDR1 is MNHEY and CDR2 is SVGAGI in the germline V gene. This CDR3 contains 12 residues.

The V call is TRBV4-3, the J call TRBJ2-1, with 10 bases fitting TRBD2. In germline, CDR1 is LGHNA, CDR2 YSLEER. V lost 3 bases and J lost 8; bases outside the gene matches: 13. CDR3 size: 17 residues. In DNA, the CDR3 is TGCGCCAGCAGCCACCAGGGCCTAGCGGGAGATCCAGATGAGCAGTTCTTC. Translated, it gives CASSHQGLAGDPDEQFF.

V usage is TRBV7-2 and J usage is TRBJ2-3; no clear D gene. The CDR3 sequence is 14 residues long. Germline lookup yields CDR1 SGHTA and CDR2 FQGNSA. Deletions cut 4 bases from V and 4 bases from J, with 12 bases between. The CDR3 DNA is TGTGCCAGCAGCTCAACGATAGATGCAGATACGCAGTATTTT. Protein sequence: CASSSTIDADTQYF.

The V gene is TRBV15, the J gene TRBJ2-3; a possible D gene is TRBD2 (6 bases). There are 13 residues in the CDR3. Germline V CDR1 and CDR2: LNHNV, YYDKDF (reference sequence). V was trimmed by 5 bases and J by 1 base, leaving 7 bases between them. CDR3 sequence: CATSGGGTDTQYF. CDR3 nucleotides: TGTGCCACCAGCGGCGGGGGCACAGATACGCAGTATTTT.

The V and J genes are TRBV30 and TRBJ2-1; weak D call: TRBD2 (5 bases). Looked up from germline, CDR1 is GTSNPN and CDR2 is SVGIG (reference sequence). The CDR3 length is 14 residues. Between the trimmed V and J ends, which lost 0 bases and 3 bases, there was a span of 9 bases. The CDR3: CAWSVPGLYNEQFF. In nucleotides, the CDR3 is TGTGCCTGGAGTGTACCCGGACTCTACAATGAGCAGTTCTTC.

This clonotype was counted at least ten times. The V and J genes are TRBV5-1 and TRBJ2-2; D is perhaps TRBD1 (6 bases). Germline V gene sequence: CDR1 SGHRS, CDR2 YFSETQ. V was shortened by 0 bases and J by 4 bases, with 10 bases between the two germline ends. This CDR3 has 15 amino acids. The CDR3 region is CASSLGQVPTGELFF. The CDR3 region has the DNA TGCGCCAGCAGCTTGGGACAGGTCCCCACCGGGGAGCTGTTTTTT.

CDR3 amino acids: CASRLQTAPYEQYF. CDR3 in DNA: TGCGCCAGCAGGCTTCAAACGGCGCCCTACGAGCAGTACTTC. The chain joins TRBV5-1 to TRBJ2-7; the D is unclear. The CDR3 is made up of 14 amino acids. Per the germline V gene, CDR1 is SGHRS and CDR2 is YFSETQ. Trimming removed 5 bases from V and 2 bases from J, with 14 bases in between.

This clonotype was recorded many times. J is TRBJ2-3 and V is TRBV10-3; D is unclear. The CDR3 consists of 13 residues. Germline V gene lookup returns CDR1 ENHRY and CDR2 SYGVKD. V lost 9 bases to trimming and J lost 4 bases, with 14 bases between them. CDR3 region: CAISLDGSDTQYF. CDR3 nucleotide sequence: TGTGCCATTAGTTTAGATGGGTCAGATACGCAGTATTTT.

This clonotype occurred a few times. CDR3 nucleotide sequence: TGCAGTGCTAGTCGGATACAGAGGGCTGGGGCCAACGTCCTGACTTTC. It encodes CSASRIQRAGANVLTF. The chain has TRBV20-1 and TRBJ2-6; D is perhaps TRBD2 (5 bases). The CDR3 totals 16 residues. V dropped 3 bases and J dropped 2 bases, with 14 bases sitting between them. CDR1 DFQATT and CDR2 SNEGSKA come from the germline V gene (reference sequence).

The chain links TRBV6-2 or TRBV6-3 to TRBJ2-7, with TRBD1 as a possible D gene (5 bases). Germline values: CDR1 MNHEY, CDR2 SVGEGT. The CDR3 spans 14 residues. The V and J ends lost 2 bases and 2 bases respectively, with 10 bases between them. In nucleotides, the CDR3 is TGTGCCAGCAGTTACGTTAGGGGCCCCTACGAGCAGTACTTC. Translation gives CASSYVRGPYEQYF.

This clonotype occurred a few times. The chain joins TRBV10-3 to TRBJ2-5; D is possibly TRBD1 or TRBD2 (5 bases each). The CDR3 extends over 14 amino acids. Per germline, CDR1 ENHRY and CDR2 SYGVKD. V dropped 5 bases and J dropped 1 base, with 11 bases sitting between them. The CDR3 coding sequence is TGTGCCATCAGTCCCTCCGGGACCCAAGAGACCCAGTACTTC. Translated, it gives CAISPSGTQETQYF.

This clonotype was seen a handful of times. This chain joins TRBV29-1 and TRBJ2-7; 8 bases are a match to TRBD2. The CDR3 totals 15 residues. Germline V gene data show CDR1 as SQVTM and CDR2 as ANQGSEA. V lost 1 base, J lost 2 bases, and 7 bases stayed unmatched. The CDR3 is CSVEGRVAGTYEQYF. The CDR3 DNA reads TGCAGCGTTGAAGGGAGGGTAGCGGGAACCTACGAGCAGTACTTC.

This clonotype was seen only a few times. V gene TRBV6-5 combines with J gene TRBJ1-1; D gene ambiguous. CDR3 length: 15 amino acids. Germline CDR1 and CDR2: MNHEY and SVGAGI. Trimming took 3 bases from V and 4 from J, leaving 15 bases between them. The CDR3 DNA reads as TGTGCCAGCAGTTATAGCCCGGGGAGCGGCACTGAAGCTTTCTTT. It encodes CASSYSPGSGTEAFF.

This clonotype was seen a handful of times. This chain links TRBV12-3 or TRBV12-4 with TRBJ2-1; D remains unclear. V dropped 3 bases and J dropped 2 bases, with 11 bases sitting between them. The CDR3 length is 15 residues. CDR3 sequence reads: CASSFSGVAYNEQFF. Written as DNA, the CDR3 is TGTGCCAGCAGTTTCAGTGGGGTTGCCTACAATGAGCAGTTCTTC.

The table lists this clonotype with a few counts. The rearrangement links TRBV20-1 to TRBJ1-2; weak D call: TRBD1 (5 bases). There are 11 residues in the CDR3. Per germline, CDR1 DFQATT and CDR2 SNEGSKA (reference sequence). V was clipped by 7 bases and J by 2 bases, with 8 bases between them. The CDR3 DNA is TGCAGTGGGGGGACGAACTATGGCTACACCTTC. This translates into CSGGTNYGYTF.

This clonotype appeared once. The chain couples TRBV24-1 to TRBJ1-2; no definite D call. The CDR3 is 13 residues long. Trimming shortened V by 5 bases and J by 5 bases, and 11 bases separated the two germline ends. Germline lookup yields CDR1 KGHDR and CDR2 SFDVKD. The CDR3: CATSGGLVYGYTF. Here the CDR3 DNA reads TGTGCCACCAGTGGAGGGTTGGTGTATGGCTACACCTTC.

On this clonotype: Sequence at one end of the junction differs from germline and may be a read error. This rearrangement joins TRBV12-3 or TRBV12-4 to TRBJ1-1; D is possibly TRBD1 (5 bases). The CDR3 runs to 15 residues. DNA of the CDR3: TGTGCCAGCGGCTCCTCAGCCTGGGGGAACACTGAAGCCTTCTTT. The encoded protein is CASGSSAWGNTEAFF.

V and J are TRBV12-3 or TRBV12-4 and TRBJ1-1, with D perhaps matching TRBD1 (5 bases). The CDR3 consists of 14 residues. The V end was cut by 7 bases, the J end by 0 bases, with 12 bases between. Here the CDR3 reads CASKKGLLNTEAFF. CDR3 nucleotide sequence: TGTGCCAGCAAGAAGGGACTGCTGAACACTGAAGCTTTCTTT.

This clonotype was picked up a small number of times. The chain recombines TRBV4-3 with TRBJ1-3; TRBD1 might be the D (5 bases). This CDR3 comprises 16 residues. The germline gives CDR1 LGHNA, CDR2 YSLEER. The ends were cut back, 0 bases at V and 2 bases at J, with 11 bases in the middle. In DNA form, the CDR3 reads TGCGCCAGCAGCCAAGAGATCAGGGACCCTGGAAACACCATATATTTT. It codes for CASSQEIRDPGNTIYF.

The rearrangement uses TRBV10-3 and TRBJ2-7; tentatively, D is TRBD2 (6 bases). In germline, CDR1 is ENHRY, CDR2 SYGVKD. The CDR3 length is 12 residues. Trimming removed 4 bases at V and 6 bases at J, with 10 bases between. Written as DNA, the CDR3 is TGTGCCATCAGTGGCGGAGGGACCGAGCAGTACTTC. Translating gives CAISGGGTEQYF.

CDR3 sequence: CASSKVRSYEQYF. In DNA, the CDR3 is TGTGCCAGCAGCAAAGTTCGCTCCTACGAGCAGTACTTC. The J gene is TRBJ2-7, the V gene TRBV21-1. TRBV21-1 corresponds to a pseudogene. The CDR3 has 13 amino acids.

The chain uses TRBV20-1 and TRBJ1-1, with a weak D call TRBD1 (5 bases). Germline V gene data show CDR1 as DFQATT and CDR2 as SNEGSKA (reference sequence). V lost 1 base and J lost 1, with 13 bases in between. The CDR3 consists of 15 residues. Here the CDR3 DNA reads TGCAGTGCTAGAGGGGGCGGCCCCACGAACACTGAAGCTTTCTTT. Its translation is CSARGGGPTNTEAFF.

In this sample, this clonotype turned up a few times. The chain has TRBV10-2 and TRBJ2-5; D call uncertain. CDR1 and CDR2 from the germline V gene are WSHSY and SAAADI. The CDR3 sequence is 12 residues long. The V end lost 6 bases, the J end lost 5 bases, and 10 bases lay between the germline ends. CDR3 sequence reads: CASRSQWETQYF. CDR3 DNA sequence: TGCGCCAGCAGGTCTCAATGGGAGACCCAGTACTTC.

This clonotype was recorded many times. This sequence joins TRBV7-9 and TRBJ1-4; D gene ambiguous. V was shortened by 6 bases and J by 5 bases, with 10 bases between the two germline ends. The CDR3 has 13 residues. In germline, CDR1 is SEHNR, CDR2 FQNEAQ (reference sequence). CDR3 loop: CASRPPGNEKLFF. CDR3 DNA: TGTGCCAGCAGGCCGCCGGGCAATGAAAAACTGTTTTTT.

This rearrangement joins TRBV20-1 to TRBJ2-5; 11 bases map to TRBD1. This CDR3 is built from 15 residues. Trimming removed 6 bases from V and 2 bases from J; junction bases left unmatched: 8. Germline V gives CDR1 DFQATT, CDR2 SNEGSKA (reference sequence). Written as DNA, the CDR3 is TGCAGTGCCATCGACCGGGACAGGGGGCAAGAGACCCAGTACTTC. It codes for CSAIDRDRGQETQYF.

The gene calls are TRBV9 and TRBJ2-7; tentatively, D is TRBD2 (6 bases). From germline, CDR1 is SGDLS and CDR2 YYNGEE. The V end was cut by 2 bases, the J end by 2 bases, with 14 bases between. This CDR3 is built from 15 residues. The chain's CDR3 is CASSVGGRTAYEQYF. The DNA of the CDR3 is TGTGCCAGCAGCGTGGGAGGCAGGACCGCCTACGAGCAGTACTTC.

This clonotype was detected only a few times. The genes are TRBV20-1 and TRBJ2-3; D may be TRBD2 (5 bases). The germline V gene has CDR1 DFQATT and CDR2 SNEGSKA (reference sequence). This CDR3 comprises 13 residues. The CDR3 DNA follows: TGCAGCCCCCGAGGACTTATCACAGATACGCAGTATTTT. Its translation is CSPRGLITDTQYF.

The CDR3 nucleotides read TGTGCCGCCCAGGCAGGGGGCTCGAATGAGCAGTTCTTC. Its protein product is CAAQAGGSNEQFF. The chain employs TRBV6-2 or TRBV6-3 and TRBJ2-1, with TRBD1 identical over 8 bases. The CDR3 length is 13 residues. Trimming removed 11 bases from V and 7 bases from J; junction bases left unmatched: 10. CDR1 is MNHEY, CDR2 SVGEGT, per germline.